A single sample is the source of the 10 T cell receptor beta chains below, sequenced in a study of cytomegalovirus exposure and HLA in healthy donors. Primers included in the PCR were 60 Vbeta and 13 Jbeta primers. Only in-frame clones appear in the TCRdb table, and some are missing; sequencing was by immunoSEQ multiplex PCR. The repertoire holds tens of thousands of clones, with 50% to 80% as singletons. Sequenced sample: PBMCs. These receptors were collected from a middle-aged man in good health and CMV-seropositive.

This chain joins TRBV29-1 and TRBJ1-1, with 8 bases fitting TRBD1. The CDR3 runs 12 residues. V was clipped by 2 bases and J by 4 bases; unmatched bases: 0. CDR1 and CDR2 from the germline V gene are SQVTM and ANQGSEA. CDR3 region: CSVETGGTEAFF. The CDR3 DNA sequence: TGCAGCGTTGAAACAGGGGGCACTGAAGCTTTCTTT.

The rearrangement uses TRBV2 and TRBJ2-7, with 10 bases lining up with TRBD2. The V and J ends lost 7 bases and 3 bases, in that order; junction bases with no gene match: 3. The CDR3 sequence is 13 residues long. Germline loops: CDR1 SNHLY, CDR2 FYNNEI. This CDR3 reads CASKRGGHYEQYF. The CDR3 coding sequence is TGTGCCAGCAAGCGGGGGGGACACTACGAGCAGTACTTC.

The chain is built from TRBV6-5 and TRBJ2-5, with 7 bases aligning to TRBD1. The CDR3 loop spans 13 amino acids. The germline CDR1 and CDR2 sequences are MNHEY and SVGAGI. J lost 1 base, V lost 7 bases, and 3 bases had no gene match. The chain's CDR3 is CASNTGAQETQYF. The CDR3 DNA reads TGTGCCAGCAATACAGGGGCCCAAGAGACCCAGTACTTC.

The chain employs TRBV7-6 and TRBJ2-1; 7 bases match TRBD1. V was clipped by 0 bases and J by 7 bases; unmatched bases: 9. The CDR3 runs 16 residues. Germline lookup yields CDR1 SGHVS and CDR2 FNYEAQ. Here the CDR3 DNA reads TGTGCCAGCAGCTTAGCCTTGGGACAGTCAGAGAATGAGCAGTTCTTC. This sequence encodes CASSLALGQSENEQFF.

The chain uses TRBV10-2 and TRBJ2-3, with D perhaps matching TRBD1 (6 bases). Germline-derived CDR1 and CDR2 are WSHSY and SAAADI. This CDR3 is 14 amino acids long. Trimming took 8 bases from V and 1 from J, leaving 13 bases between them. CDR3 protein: CASRDTGGTDTQYF. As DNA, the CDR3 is TGCGCCAGCCGGGACACCGGGGGCACAGATACGCAGTATTTT.

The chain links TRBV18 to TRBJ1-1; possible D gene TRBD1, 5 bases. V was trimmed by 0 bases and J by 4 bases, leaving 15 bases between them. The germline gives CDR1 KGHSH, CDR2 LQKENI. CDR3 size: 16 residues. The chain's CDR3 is CASSPPGGAESTEAFF. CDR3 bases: TGTGCCAGCTCACCACCGGGAGGGGCCGAAAGCACTGAAGCTTTCTTT.

The CDR3 DNA sequence: TGTGCCAGCAGCTTAAGAAGCGGGGGGGCCTTAGATACGCAGTATTTT. It specifies CASSLRSGGALDTQYF. The chain links TRBV7-3 to TRBJ2-3; the match to TRBD2 covers 10 bases. The V gene end was trimmed by 1 base and the J gene end by 5 bases; junction bases not matched to a gene: 6. Germline assignment: CDR1 SGHTA and CDR2 FQGTGA. The CDR3 is made up of 16 amino acids.

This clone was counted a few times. The DNA for the CDR3 is TGTGCCAGCAGTCGACAGGGAAATAACTATGGCTACACCTTC. Protein sequence: CASSRQGNNYGYTF. The gene calls are TRBV2 and TRBJ1-2; 7 nucleotides line up with TRBD1. The CDR3 sequence is 14 residues long. Germline CDR1 is SNHLY and CDR2 is FYNNEI. V lost 5 bases and J lost 1; bases outside the gene matches: 4.

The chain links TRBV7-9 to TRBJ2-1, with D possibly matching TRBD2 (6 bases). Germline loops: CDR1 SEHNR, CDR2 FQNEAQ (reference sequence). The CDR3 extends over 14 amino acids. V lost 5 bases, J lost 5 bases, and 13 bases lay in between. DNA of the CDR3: TGTGCCAGCAGCCTACTGGCGGGGAACAATGAGCAGTTCTTC. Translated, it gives CASSLLAGNNEQFF.

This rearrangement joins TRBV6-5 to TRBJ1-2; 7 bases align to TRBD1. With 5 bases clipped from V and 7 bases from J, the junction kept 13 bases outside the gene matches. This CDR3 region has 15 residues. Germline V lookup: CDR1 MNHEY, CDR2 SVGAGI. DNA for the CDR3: TGTGCCAGCAGTATACGACAGGGCCTCAGAGGTGGCTACACCTTC. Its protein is CASSIRQGLRGGYTF.